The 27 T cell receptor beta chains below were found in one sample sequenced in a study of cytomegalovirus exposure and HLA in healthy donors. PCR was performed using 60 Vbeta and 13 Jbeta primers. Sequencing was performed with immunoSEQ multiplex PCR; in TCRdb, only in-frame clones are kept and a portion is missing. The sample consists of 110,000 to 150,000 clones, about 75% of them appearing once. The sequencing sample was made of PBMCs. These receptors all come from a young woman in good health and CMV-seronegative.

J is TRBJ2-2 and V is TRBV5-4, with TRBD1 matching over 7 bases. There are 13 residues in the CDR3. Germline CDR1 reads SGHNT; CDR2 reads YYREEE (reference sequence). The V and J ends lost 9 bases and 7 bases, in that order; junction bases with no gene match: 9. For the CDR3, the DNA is TGTGCCACCAGACAGGGAACGAACGGGGAGCTGTTTTTT. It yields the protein CATRQGTNGELFF.

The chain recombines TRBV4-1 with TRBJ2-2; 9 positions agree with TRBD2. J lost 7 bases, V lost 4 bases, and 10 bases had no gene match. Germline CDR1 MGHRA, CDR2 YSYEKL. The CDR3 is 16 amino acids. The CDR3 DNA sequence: TGCGCCAGCAGCCGGGGGGCGGGGGGGCTGGACGGGGAGCTGTTTTTT. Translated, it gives CASSRGAGGLDGELFF.

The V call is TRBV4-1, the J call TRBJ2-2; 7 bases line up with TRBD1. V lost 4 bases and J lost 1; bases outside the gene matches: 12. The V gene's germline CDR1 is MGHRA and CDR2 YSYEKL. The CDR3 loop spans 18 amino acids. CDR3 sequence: CASSRLQPGTENTGELFF. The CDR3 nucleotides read TGCGCCAGCAGCCGACTTCAGCCCGGGACAGAGAACACCGGGGAGCTGTTTTTT.

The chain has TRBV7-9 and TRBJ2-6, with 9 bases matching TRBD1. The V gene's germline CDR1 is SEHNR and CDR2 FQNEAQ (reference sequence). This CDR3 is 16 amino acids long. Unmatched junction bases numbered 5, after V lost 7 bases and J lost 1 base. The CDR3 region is CASTGTGFSGANVLTF. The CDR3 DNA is TGTGCCAGCACCGGGACAGGGTTTTCTGGGGCCAACGTCCTGACTTTC.

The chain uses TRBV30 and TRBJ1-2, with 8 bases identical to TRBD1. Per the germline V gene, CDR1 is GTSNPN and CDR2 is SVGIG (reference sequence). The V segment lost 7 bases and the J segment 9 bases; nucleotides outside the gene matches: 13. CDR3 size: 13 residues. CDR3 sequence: CAFAGSDRASYTF. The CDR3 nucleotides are TGTGCCTTCGCCGGGTCGGACAGGGCCAGCTACACCTTC.

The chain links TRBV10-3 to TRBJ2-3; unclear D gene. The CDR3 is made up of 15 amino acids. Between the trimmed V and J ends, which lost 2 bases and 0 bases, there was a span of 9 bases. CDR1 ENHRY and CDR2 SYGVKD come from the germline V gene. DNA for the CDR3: TGTGCCATCAGTGAGATGACTGCTAGCACAGATACGCAGTATTTT. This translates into CAISEMTASTDTQYF.

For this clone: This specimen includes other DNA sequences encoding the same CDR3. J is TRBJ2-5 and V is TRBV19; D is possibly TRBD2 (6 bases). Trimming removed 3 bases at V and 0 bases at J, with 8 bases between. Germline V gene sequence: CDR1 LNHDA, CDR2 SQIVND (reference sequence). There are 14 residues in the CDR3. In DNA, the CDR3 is TGTGCCAGTAGTATTGGGGGGTACCAAGAGACCCAGTACTTC. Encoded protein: CASSIGGYQETQYF.

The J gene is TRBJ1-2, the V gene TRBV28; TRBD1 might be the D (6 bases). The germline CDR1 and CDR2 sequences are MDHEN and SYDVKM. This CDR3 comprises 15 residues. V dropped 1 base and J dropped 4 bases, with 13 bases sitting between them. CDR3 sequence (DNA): TGTGCCAGCAGTTTATTGGGGGGGCGGGGCTATGGCTACACCTTC. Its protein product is CASSLLGGRGYGYTF.

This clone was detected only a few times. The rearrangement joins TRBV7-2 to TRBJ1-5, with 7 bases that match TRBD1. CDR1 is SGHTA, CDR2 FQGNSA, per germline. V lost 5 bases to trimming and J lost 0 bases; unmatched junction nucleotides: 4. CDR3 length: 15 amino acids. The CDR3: CASSPQGNSNQPQHF. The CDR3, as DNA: TGTGCCAGCAGCCCACAGGGGAATAGCAATCAGCCCCAGCATTTT.

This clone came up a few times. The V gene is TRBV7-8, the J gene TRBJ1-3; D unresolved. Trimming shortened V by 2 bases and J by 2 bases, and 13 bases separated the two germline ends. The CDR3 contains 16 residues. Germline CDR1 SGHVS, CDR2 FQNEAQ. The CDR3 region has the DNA TGTGCCAGCAGCTTAATGTCGCCTCGGGCTGGAAACACCATATATTTT. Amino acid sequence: CASSLMSPRAGNTIYF.

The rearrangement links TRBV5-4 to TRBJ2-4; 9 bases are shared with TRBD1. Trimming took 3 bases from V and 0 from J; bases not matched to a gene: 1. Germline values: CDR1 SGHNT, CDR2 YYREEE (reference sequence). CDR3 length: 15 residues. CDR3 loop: CASSSGQGAKNIQYF. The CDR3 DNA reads TGTGCCAGCAGCTCGGGACAGGGAGCCAAAAACATTCAGTACTTC.

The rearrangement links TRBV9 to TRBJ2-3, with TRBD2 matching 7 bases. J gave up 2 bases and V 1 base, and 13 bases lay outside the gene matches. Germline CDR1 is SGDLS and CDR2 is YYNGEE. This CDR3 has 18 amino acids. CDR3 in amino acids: CASSVSTGTTFFTDTQYF. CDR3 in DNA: TGTGCCAGCAGCGTATCTACCGGGACTACCTTCTTCACAGATACGCAGTATTTT.

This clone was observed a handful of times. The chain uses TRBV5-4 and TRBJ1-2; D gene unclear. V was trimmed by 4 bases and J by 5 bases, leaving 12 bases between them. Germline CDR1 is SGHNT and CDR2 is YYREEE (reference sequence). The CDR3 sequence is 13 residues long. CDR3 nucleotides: TGTGCCAGCAGCCCCGGGGATAGGTATGGCTACACCTTC. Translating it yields CASSPGDRYGYTF.

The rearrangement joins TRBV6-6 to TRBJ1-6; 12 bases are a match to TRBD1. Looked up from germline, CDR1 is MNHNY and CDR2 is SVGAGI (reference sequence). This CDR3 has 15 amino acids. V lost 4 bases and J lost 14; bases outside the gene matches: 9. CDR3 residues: CASSSRDRGRVTLHF. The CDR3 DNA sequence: TGTGCCAGCAGTTCCCGGGACAGGGGGCGAGTAACCCTCCACTTT.

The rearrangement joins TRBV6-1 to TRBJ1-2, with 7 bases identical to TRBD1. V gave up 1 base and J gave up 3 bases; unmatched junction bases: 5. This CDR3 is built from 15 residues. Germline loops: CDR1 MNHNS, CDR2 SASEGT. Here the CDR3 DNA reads TGTGCCAGCAGTGAAGGGCAGGGGGGATACTATGGCTACACCTTC. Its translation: CASSEGQGGYYGYTF.

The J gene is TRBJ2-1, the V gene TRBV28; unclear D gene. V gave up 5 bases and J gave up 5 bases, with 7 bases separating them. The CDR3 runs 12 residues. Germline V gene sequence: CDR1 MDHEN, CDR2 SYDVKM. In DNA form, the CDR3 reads TGTGCCAGCAGTCCCCGGGACAATGAGCAGTTCTTC. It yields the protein CASSPRDNEQFF.

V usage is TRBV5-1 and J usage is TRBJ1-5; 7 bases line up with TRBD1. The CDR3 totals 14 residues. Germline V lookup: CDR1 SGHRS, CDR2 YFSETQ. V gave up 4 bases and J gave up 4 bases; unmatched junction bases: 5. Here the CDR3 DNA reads TGCGCCAGCAGCGCCGGGACAGAGAATCAGCCCCAGCATTTT. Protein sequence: CASSAGTENQPQHF.

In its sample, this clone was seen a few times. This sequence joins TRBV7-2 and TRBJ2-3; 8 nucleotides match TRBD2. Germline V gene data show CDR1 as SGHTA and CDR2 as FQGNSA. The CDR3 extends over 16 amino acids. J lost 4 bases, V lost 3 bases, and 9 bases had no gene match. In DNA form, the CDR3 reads TGTGCCAGCAGCTTCGGGACGGGAGGGTGGTCAGATACGCAGTATTTT. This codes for CASSFGTGGWSDTQYF.

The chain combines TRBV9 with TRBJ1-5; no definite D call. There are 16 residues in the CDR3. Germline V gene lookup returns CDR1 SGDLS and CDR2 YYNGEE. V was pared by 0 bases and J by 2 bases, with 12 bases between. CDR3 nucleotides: TGTGCCAGCAGCGTAGTGAGGGATTGGGGCAATCAGCCCCAGCATTTT. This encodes CASSVVRDWGNQPQHF.

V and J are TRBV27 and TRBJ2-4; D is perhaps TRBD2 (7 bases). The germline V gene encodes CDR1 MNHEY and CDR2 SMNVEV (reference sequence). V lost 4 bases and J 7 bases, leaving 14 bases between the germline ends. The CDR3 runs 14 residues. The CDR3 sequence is CASSSRSGGNIQYF. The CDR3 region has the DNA TGTGCCAGCAGTTCCAGGTCGGGGGGCAACATTCAGTACTTC.

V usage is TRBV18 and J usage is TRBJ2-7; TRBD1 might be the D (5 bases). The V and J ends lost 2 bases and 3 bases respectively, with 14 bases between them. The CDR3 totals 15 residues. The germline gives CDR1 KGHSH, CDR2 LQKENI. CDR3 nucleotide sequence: TGTGCCAGCTCACCATCGGCAGGGTCAAACTACGAGCAGTACTTC. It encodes CASSPSAGSNYEQYF.

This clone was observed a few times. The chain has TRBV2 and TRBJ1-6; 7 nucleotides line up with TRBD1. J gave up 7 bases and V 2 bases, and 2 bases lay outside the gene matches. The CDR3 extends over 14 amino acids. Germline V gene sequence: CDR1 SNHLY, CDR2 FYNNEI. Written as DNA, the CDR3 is TGTGCCAGCAGTGAAACAGGGGACAATTCACCCCTCCACTTT. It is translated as CASSETGDNSPLHF.

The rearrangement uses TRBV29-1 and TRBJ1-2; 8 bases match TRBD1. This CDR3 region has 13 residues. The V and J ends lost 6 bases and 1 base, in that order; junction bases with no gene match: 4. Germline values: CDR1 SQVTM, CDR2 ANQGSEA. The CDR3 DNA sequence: TGCAGCGTCGCCGGACAGGGTAACTATGGCTACACCTTC. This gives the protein CSVAGQGNYGYTF.

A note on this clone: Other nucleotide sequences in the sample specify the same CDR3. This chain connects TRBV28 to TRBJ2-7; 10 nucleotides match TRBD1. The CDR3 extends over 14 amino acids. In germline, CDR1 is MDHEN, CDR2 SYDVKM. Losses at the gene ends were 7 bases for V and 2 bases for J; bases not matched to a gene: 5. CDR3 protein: CASTPGQGTYEQYF. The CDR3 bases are TGTGCCAGCACCCCGGGACAGGGGACCTACGAGCAGTACTTC.

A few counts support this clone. CDR3 coding DNA: TGTGCCAGCAGTCTTACTAGCGGAGCACTCTACGAGCAGTACTTC. Its translation: CASSLTSGALYEQYF. The gene calls are TRBV6-1 and TRBJ2-7; 8 bases map to TRBD2. The CDR3 is 15 residues long. The germline CDR1 and CDR2 sequences are MNHNS and SASEGT. V dropped 5 bases and J dropped 3; count of bases not matched to a gene: 9.

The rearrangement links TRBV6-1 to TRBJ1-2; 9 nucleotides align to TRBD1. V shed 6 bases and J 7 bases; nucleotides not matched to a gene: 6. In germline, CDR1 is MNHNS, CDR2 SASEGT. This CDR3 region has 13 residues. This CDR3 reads CASRLGQGSGYTF. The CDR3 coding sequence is TGTGCCAGCAGACTCGGACAGGGGAGTGGCTACACCTTC.

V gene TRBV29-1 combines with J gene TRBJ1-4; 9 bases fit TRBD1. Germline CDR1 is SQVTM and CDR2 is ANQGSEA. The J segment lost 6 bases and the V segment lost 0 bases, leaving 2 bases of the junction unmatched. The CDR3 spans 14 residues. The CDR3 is CSVEDGTGYEKLFF. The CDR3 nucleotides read TGCAGCGTTGAAGATGGGACAGGGTATGAAAAACTGTTTTTT.